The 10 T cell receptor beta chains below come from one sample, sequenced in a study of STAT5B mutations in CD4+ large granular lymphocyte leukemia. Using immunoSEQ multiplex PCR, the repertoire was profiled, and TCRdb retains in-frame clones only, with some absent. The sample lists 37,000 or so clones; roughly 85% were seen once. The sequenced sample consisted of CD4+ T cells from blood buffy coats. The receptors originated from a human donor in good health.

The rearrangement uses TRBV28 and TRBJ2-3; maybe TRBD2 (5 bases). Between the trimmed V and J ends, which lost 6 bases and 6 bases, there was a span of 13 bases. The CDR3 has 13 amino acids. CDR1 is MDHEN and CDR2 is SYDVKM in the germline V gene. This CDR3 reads CASRRLATDTQYF. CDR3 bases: TGTGCCAGCAGACGGCTAGCTACGGATACGCAGTATTTT.

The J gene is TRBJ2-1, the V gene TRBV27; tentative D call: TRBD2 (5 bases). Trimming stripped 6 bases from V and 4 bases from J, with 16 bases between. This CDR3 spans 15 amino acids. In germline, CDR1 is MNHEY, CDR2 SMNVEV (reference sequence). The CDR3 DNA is TGTGCCAGCAGCCATACTAGGCAAATGTACAATGAGCAGTTCTTC. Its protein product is CASSHTRQMYNEQFF.

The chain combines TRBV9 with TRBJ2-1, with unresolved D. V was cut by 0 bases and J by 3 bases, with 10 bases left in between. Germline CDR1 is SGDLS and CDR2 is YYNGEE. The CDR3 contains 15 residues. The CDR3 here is CASSVARNNYNEQFF. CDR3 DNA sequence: TGTGCCAGCAGCGTAGCTCGTAATAACTACAATGAGCAGTTCTTC.

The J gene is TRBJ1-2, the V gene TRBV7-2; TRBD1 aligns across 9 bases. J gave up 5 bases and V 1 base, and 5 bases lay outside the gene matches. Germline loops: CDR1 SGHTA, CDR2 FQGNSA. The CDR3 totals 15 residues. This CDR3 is CASSLDRGPGYGYTF. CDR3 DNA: TGTGCCAGCAGCTTAGACAGGGGGCCAGGGTATGGCTACACCTTC. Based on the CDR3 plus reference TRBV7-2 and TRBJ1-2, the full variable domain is GAGVSQSPSNKVTEKGKDVELRCDPISGHTALYWYRQSLGQGLEFLIYFQGNSAPDKSGLPSDRFSAERTGGSVSTLTIQRTQQEDSAVYLCASSLDRGPGYGYTFGSGTRLTVV.

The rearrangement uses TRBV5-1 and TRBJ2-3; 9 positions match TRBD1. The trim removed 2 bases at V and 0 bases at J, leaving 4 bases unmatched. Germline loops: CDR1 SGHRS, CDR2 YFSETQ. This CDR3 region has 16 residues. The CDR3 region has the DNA TGCGCCAGCAGCTTTACCGGGACAGGGAGCACAGATACGCAGTATTTT. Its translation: CASSFTGTGSTDTQYF.

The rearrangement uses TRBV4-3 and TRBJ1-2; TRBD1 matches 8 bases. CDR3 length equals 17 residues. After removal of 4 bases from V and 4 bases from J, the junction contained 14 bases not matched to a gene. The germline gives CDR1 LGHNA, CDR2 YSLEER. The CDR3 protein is CASSRGASDRVVYGYTF. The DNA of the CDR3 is TGCGCCAGCAGCCGAGGGGCATCGGACAGGGTAGTCTATGGCTACACCTTC.

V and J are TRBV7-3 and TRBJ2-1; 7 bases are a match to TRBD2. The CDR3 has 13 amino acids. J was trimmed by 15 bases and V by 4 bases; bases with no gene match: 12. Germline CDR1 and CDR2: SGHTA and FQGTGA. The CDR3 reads CASSSRLGGRRFF. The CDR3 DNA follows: TGTGCCAGCAGCTCAAGACTAGGCGGGAGACGGTTCTTC. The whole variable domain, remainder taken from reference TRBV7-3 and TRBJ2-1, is GAGVSQTPSNKVTEKGKYVELRCDPISGHTALYWYRQSLGQGPEFLIYFQGTGAADDSGLPNDRFFAVRPEGSVSTLKIQRTERGDSAVYLCASSSRLGGRRFFGPGTRLTVL.

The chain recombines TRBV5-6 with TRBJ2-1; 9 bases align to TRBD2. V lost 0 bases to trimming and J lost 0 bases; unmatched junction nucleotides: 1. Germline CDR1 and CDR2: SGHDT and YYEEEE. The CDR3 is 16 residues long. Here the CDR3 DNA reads TGTGCCAGCAGCTTGGGCGGGAGGGCCTCCTACAATGAGCAGTTCTTC. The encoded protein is CASSLGGRASYNEQFF.

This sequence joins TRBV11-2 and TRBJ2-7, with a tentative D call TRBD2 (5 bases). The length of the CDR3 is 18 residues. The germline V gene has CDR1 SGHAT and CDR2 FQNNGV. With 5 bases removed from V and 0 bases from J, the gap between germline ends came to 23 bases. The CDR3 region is CASSLKLGAPRVSYEQYF. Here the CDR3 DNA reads TGTGCCAGCAGCCTAAAGCTAGGAGCGCCGAGGGTCTCCTACGAGCAGTACTTC.

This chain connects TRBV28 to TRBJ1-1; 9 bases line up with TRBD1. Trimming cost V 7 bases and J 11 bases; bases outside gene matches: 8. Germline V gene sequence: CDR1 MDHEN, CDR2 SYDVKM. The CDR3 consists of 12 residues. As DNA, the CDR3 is TGTGCCAGCACCTCCATGACAGGGGGTGCTTTCTTT. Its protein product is CASTSMTGGAFF.